The rows below give T cell receptor beta chains drawn from one sample of a study of shared clonotypes between healthy human individuals. TCRdb keeps only in-frame clones here, not all; method: immunoSEQ multiplex PCR. The table lists some 2,100,000 clones, about 93% of them singletons. Sequenced material: naive CD8+ T cells from PBMCs. All receptors come from a man younger than 30 in good health. Some clones in this sample may be carry-over from other donors' samples. CDR3s include the opening cysteine and the closing phenylalanine or tryptophan. D genes are given only for firm matches. Clone size appears in some rows only: once, few, many, or a class for an expanded clone.

clone_size	d_call	v_call	j_call	cdr3_nt	cdr3_aa
-	TRBD1	TRBV28	TRBJ1-1	TGTGCCAGCAGTTTAGTACAGGGGGCTGAAGCTTTCTTT	CASSLVQGAEAFF
-	-	TRBV5-5	TRBJ1-1	TGTGCCAGCAGCGTAGACCGTCGTTGGGCTTTCTTT	CASSVDRRWAFF
-	-	TRBV25-1	TRBJ1-2	TGTGCCAGTGGGACCATAGGGATCTATGGCTACACCTTC	CASGTIGIYGYTF
-	-	TRBV27	TRBJ2-1	TGTGCCAGCAGTGGGTTGACCAGCTCCTACAATGAGCAGTTCTTC	CASSGLTSSYNEQFF
-	TRBD2	TRBV27	TRBJ2-1	TGTGCCAGCAGTTTATTACCTATCGGGAGGGACTCCTACAATGAGCAGTTCTTC	CASSLLPIGRDSYNEQFF
-	TRBD2	TRBV27	TRBJ2-7	TGTGCCAGCAGTGTGGCTAGCGGCACCTACGAGCAGTACTTC	CASSVASGTYEQYF
-	-	TRBV5-5	TRBJ2-1	TGTGCCAGCAGGAGCGACACGTACAATGAGCAGTTCTTC	CASRSDTYNEQFF
-	-	TRBV6-5	TRBJ2-2	TGTGCCAGCAGTACGGACGGCCTAGTCTCCGGGGAGCTGTTTTTT	CASSTDGLVSGELFF
-	TRBD2	TRBV4-1	TRBJ2-7	TGCGCCAGCAGCCAAGGAATAGCGGGAGCTTTCGAGCAGTACTTC	CASSQGIAGAFEQYF
-	-	TRBV27	TRBJ1-5	TGTGCCAGCGCCTCCGGGACACATAGCAATCAGCCCCAGCATTTT	CASASGTHSNQPQHF
-	TRBD1	TRBV10-3	TRBJ1-1	TGTGCCATCAGTGACAAACCGGGACAGGGGAGCACTGAAGCTTTCTTT	CAISDKPGQGSTEAFF
-	TRBD1	TRBV27	TRBJ2-7	TGTGCCAGCAGTTTTATTTCAGCCGTCGGGACAGGGAACTACGAGCAGTACTTC	CASSFISAVGTGNYEQYF
-	TRBD2	TRBV7-9	TRBJ2-7	TGTGCCAGCCTTCCTCCGACTAGCGGGAGAGGCGAGCAGTACTTC	CASLPPTSGRGEQYF
-	TRBD2	TRBV9	TRBJ2-7	TGTGCCAGCAGCGCGGGACTAGCGCAAATCTCCTACGAGCAGTACTTC	CASSAGLAQISYEQYF
once	-	TRBV27	TRBJ2-7	TGTGCCAGCAGTTTTCGGGGTAGGGGGTACGAGCAGTACTTC	CASSFRGRGYEQYF
-	TRBD1	TRBV7-8	TRBJ2-6	TGTGCCAGCAGCATGGGACAGGCAGTCTCTGGGGCCAACGTCCTGACTTTC	CASSMGQAVSGANVLTF
-	TRBD2	TRBV6-1	TRBJ2-7	TGTGCCAGCAGTGAAGCCCGGGGACTAGCATCCGAGCAGTACTTC	CASSEARGLASEQYF
-	-	TRBV4-3	TRBJ2-7	TGCGCCAGCAGCCAAGAAAGGGGTAGCTCCTACGAGCAGTACTTC	CASSQERGSSYEQYF
-	TRBD1	TRBV25-1	TRBJ1-1	TGTGCCAGCAGTGGACGGGACAGGGGATATACTGAAGCTTTCTTT	CASSGRDRGYTEAFF
-	-	TRBV5-1	TRBJ1-3	TGCGCCAGCAGCTACGGGGACACCATATATTTT	CASSYGDTIYF
-	TRBD2	TRBV4-2	TRBJ2-2	TGTGCCAGCAGCCAAGATGTGGGTGCGGGGGGCGGGGAGCTGTTTTTT	CASSQDVGAGGGELFF
few	-	TRBV6-5	TRBJ1-2	TGTGCCAGCAGTTACCGTGGAGATGGCTACACCTTC	CASSYRGDGYTF
-	-	TRBV27	TRBJ2-2	TGTGCCAGCAGTTTAGGGGGAGGACCCCCCGGGGAGCTGTTTTTT	CASSLGGGPPGELFF
-	TRBD1	TRBV15	TRBJ2-5	TGTGCCACCAGCAGAGATCACCCAGGGGGCGCATTGGAGACCCAGTACTTC	CATSRDHPGGALETQYF
-	-	TRBV19	TRBJ1-1	TGTGCCAGTGCCGGACAGTACACTGAAGCTTTCTTT	CASAGQYTEAFF
-	TRBD1	TRBV4-1	TRBJ1-1	TGCGCCAGCAGCCAGATGGCGGTCGAAGGGGGCGTCAAAGCTTTCTTT	CASSQMAVEGGVKAFF
few	-	TRBV6-1	TRBJ2-2	TGTGCCAGCAGTGAAGTCGGGGGCGCCGGGGAGCTGTTTTTT	CASSEVGGAGELFF
-	TRBD1	TRBV7-9	TRBJ2-5	TGTGCCAGCAGCCGACGGGACAGGGGGCGAGAGACCCAGTACTTC	CASSRRDRGRETQYF
-	-	TRBV30	TRBJ2-5	TGTGCCTGGACTGCCAGTGGGGGTGCAGAGACCCAGTACTTC	CAWTASGGAETQYF
-	-	TRBV9	TRBJ1-2	TGTGCCAGCAGCGTAGCTGGACAGTCGATTGGCTACACCTTC	CASSVAGQSIGYTF
-	TRBD1	TRBV27	TRBJ1-1	TGTGCCAGCAGTCGGGACAGAGCGGTGAACACTGAAGCTTTCTTT	CASSRDRAVNTEAFF
-	TRBD2	TRBV5-4	TRBJ2-5	TGTGCCAGCAGCTTGAGACTAGCGGGAGTCTGGGAGACCCAGTACTTC	CASSLRLAGVWETQYF
-	TRBD1	TRBV18	TRBJ1-5	TGTGCCAGCTCACCGGGCAGGGGGAGCAATCAGCCCCAGCATTTT	CASSPGRGSNQPQHF
-	TRBD1	TRBV16	TRBJ2-7	TGTGCCAGCAGCCCCCGGGGACAGGGTTTTCCCTACGAGCAGTACTTC	CASSPRGQGFPYEQYF
-	TRBD2	TRBV4-1	TRBJ2-1	TGCGCCAGCAGCCAATCTCGCCTAGCGGGCCCCTCCTACAATGAGCAGTTCTTC	CASSQSRLAGPSYNEQFF
-	-	TRBV7-6	TRBJ2-7	TGTGCCAGCAGCTTAGCAAGGGCAACGGTATTACCTACCTACGAGCAGTACTTC	CASSLARATVLPTYEQYF
-	TRBD2	TRBV27	TRBJ2-1	TGTGCCAGCAGAATCAGAGGACTAGCGGGAGTCGGGTACTCTAAGGATGAGCAGTTCTTC	CASRIRGLAGVGYSKDEQFF
-	-	TRBV7-9	TRBJ2-7	TGTGCCAGCAGCTTAGCCGGGTTTGACGAGCAGTACTTC	CASSLAGFDEQYF
-	-	TRBV5-5	TRBJ1-1	TGTGCCAGCAGCTTTCGACCTCCTACTATAATCATGAACACTGAAGCTTTCTTT	CASSFRPPTIIMNTEAFF
once	-	TRBV28	TRBJ2-5	TGTGCCAGCAGTTACGCCCCTGGTTGGGGGGCAATCCAAGAGACCCAGTACTTC	CASSYAPGWGAIQETQYF
-	-	TRBV7-6	TRBJ2-2	TGTGCCAGCAGCTTAGCGCGGCTAGCGAACACCGGGGAGCTGTTTTTT	CASSLARLANTGELFF
-	-	TRBV7-9	TRBJ1-1	TGTGCCAGCAGCTTAGTCGGGGTGAACACTGAAGCTTTCTTT	CASSLVGVNTEAFF
-	TRBD1	TRBV4-1	TRBJ2-7	TGCGCCAGCAGCGGGACAGACGCCTACGAGCAGTACTTC	CASSGTDAYEQYF
-	-	TRBV6-1	TRBJ1-2	TGTGCCAGCAGCCCAGGGTCGAGCTATGGCTACACCTTC	CASSPGSSYGYTF
-	TRBD2	TRBV28	TRBJ2-1	TGTGCCAGCAGTCGGACTAGCGGGATGAGCAATGAGCAGTTCTTC	CASSRTSGMSNEQFF
-	-	TRBV27	TRBJ1-1	TGTGCCAGCTCGAATTCACAGGGCCACACTGAAGCTTTCTTT	CASSNSQGHTEAFF
many	-	TRBV25-1	TRBJ1-1	TGTGCCAGCAGCCCCCAACAGGGTCCGAACACTGAAGCTTTCTTT	CASSPQQGPNTEAFF
-	TRBD2	TRBV25-1	TRBJ2-7	TGTGCCAGTGCGGGGAGCGGGAGGGCCGAGCAGTACTTC	CASAGSGRAEQYF
few	-	TRBV15	TRBJ2-2	TGTGCCACCAGCAGCACCGGGGAGCTGTTTTTT	CATSSTGELFF